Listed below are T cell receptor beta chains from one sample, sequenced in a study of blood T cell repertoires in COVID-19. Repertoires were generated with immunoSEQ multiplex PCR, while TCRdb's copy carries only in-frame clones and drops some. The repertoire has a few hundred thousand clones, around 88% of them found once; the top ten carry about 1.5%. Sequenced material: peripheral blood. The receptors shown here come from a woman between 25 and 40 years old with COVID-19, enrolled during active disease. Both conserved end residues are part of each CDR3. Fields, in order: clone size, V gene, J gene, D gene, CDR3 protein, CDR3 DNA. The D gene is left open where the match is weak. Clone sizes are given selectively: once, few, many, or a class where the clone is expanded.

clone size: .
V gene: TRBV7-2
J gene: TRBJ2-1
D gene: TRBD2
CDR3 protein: CASSLSGGSYNEQFF
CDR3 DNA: TGTGCCAGCAGCTTAAGCGGGGGTTCCTACAATGAGCAGTTCTTC

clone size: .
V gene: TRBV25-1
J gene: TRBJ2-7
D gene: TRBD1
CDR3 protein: CASRGQGNYEQYF
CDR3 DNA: TGTGCCAGCAGAGGACAGGGGAACTACGAGCAGTACTTC

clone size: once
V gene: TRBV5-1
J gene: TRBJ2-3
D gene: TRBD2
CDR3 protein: CASSLGAGGPFNTDTQYF
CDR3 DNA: TGCGCCAGCAGCTTGGGAGCGGGGGGGCCTTTTAATACAGATACGCAGTATTTT

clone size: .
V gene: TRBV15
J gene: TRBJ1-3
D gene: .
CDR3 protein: CATSRTGGRGNTIYF
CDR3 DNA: TGTGCCACCAGCAGAACAGGAGGGCGAGGAAACACCATATATTTT

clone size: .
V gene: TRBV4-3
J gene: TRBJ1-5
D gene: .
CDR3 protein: CASSQDMEQPQHF
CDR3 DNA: TGCGCCAGCAGCCAGGACATGGAACAGCCCCAGCATTTT

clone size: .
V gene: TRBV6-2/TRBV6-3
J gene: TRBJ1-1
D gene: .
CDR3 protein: CASSDRPGEEAFF
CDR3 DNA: TGTGCCAGCAGTGATCGTCCGGGGGAGGAAGCTTTCTTT

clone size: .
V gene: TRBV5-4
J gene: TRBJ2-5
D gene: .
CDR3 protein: CASSLVVSETQYF
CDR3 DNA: TGTGCCAGCAGCTTGGTAGTTTCAGAGACCCAGTACTTC

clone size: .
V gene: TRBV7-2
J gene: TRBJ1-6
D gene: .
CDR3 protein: CASSLEARNSPLHF
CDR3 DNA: TGTGCCAGCAGCTTGGAGGCGCGGAATTCACCCCTCCACTTT

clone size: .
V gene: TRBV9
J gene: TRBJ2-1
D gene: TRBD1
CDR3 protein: CASSVTGQGDNEQFF
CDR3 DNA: TGTGCCAGCAGCGTAACGGGACAGGGGGACAATGAGCAGTTCTTC

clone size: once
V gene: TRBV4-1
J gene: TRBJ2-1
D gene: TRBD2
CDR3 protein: CASSQFWTSGGGQYNEQFF
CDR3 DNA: TGCGCCAGCAGCCAATTCTGGACTAGCGGGGGGGGACAGTACAATGAGCAGTTCTTC

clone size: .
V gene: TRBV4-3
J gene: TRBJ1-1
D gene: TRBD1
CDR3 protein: CASSRQPGGNTEAFF
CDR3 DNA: TGCGCCAGCAGCCGACAGCCAGGGGGGAACACTGAAGCTTTCTTT

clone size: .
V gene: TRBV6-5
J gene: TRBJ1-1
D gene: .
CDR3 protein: CASSYSIPGNTEAFF
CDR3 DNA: TGTGCCAGCAGTTACTCGATACCGGGTAACACTGAAGCTTTCTTT

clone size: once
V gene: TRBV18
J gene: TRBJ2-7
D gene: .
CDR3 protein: CASSPQAGDSYEQYF
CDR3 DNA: TGTGCCAGCTCACCACAGGCAGGGGACTCCTACGAGCAGTACTTC

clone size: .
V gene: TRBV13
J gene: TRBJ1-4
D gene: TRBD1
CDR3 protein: CASSSGTGGVEKLFF
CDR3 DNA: TGTGCCAGCAGCTCCGGGACAGGGGGTGTTGAAAAACTGTTTTTT

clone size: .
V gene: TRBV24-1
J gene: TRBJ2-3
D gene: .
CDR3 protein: CATSPGGFTDTQYF
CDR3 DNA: TGTGCCACCAGCCCAGGCGGGTTCACAGATACGCAGTATTTT

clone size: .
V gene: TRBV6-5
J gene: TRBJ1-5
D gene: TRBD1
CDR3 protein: CASSLNRGPNQPQHF
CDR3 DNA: TGTGCCAGCAGTTTGAACAGGGGCCCCAATCAGCCCCAGCATTTT

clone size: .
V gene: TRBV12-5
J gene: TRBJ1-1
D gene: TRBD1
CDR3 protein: CASGLVQRQGTPEAFF
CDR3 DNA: TGTGCTAGTGGTTTGGTACAAAGACAGGGGACTCCTGAAGCTTTCTTT

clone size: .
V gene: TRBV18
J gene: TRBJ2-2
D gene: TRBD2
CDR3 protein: CASSPERGDTGELFF
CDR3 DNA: TGTGCCAGCTCACCAGAGCGGGGCGACACCGGGGAGCTGTTTTTT

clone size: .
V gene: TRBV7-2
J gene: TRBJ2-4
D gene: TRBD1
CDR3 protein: CASSLDRGIQYF
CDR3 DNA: TGTGCCAGCAGCTTAGACAGGGGAATTCAGTACTTC

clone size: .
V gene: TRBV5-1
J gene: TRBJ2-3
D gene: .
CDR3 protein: CASSSGSTSTDTQYF
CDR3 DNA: TGCGCCAGCAGCTCCGGGTCTACTAGCACAGATACGCAGTATTTT

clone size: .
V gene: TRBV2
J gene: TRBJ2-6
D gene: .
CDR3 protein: CASSVVRGASFSGANVLTF
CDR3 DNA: TGTGCCAGCAGTGTGGTCAGGGGCGCGTCGTTTTCTGGGGCCAACGTCCTGACTTTC

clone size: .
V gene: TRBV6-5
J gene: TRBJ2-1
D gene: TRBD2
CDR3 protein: CASSLSGGSYNEQFF
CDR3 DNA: TGTGCCAGCAGCCTCAGCGGGGGATCTTACAATGAGCAGTTCTTC

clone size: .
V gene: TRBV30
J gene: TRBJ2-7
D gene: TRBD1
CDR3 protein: CAWTPGQGAYEQYF
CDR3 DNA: TGTGCCTGGACTCCGGGACAGGGGGCCTACGAGCAGTACTTC

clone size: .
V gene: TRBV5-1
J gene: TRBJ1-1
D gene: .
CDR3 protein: CASKTGGRRTEAFF
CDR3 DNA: TGCGCCAGCAAAACGGGGGGGAGAAGGACTGAAGCTTTCTTT

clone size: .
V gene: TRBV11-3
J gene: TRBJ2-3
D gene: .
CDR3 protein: CASSLRRGDTDTQYF
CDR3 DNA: TGTGCCAGCAGCTTGAGACGGGGAGACACAGATACGCAGTATTTT

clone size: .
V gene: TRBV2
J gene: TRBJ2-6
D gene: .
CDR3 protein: CASCGETGANVLTF
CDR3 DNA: TGTGCCAGCTGTGGGGAGACTGGGGCCAACGTCCTGACTTTC

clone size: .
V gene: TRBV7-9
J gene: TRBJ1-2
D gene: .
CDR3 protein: CASSPSGTYGYTF
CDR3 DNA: TGTGCCAGCAGCCCTAGCGGGACATATGGCTACACCTTC

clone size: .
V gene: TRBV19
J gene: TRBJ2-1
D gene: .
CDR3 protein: CSSGRPSSYNEQFF
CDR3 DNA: TGTTCCTCAGGCAGACCGAGCTCCTACAATGAGCAGTTCTTC

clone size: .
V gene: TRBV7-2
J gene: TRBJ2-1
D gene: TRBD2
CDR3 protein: CASSPHGGGIGNEQFF
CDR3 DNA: TGTGCCAGCAGCCCCCATGGCGGGGGTATCGGGAATGAGCAGTTCTTC

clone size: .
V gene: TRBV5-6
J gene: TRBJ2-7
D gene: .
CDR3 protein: CASSLVDRAGHSYEQYF
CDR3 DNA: TGTGCCAGCAGCTTGGTCGATCGGGCAGGGCACTCCTACGAGCAGTACTTC

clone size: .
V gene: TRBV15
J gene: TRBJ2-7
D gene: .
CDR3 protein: CATSPRQTYEQYF
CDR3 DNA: TGTGCCACCAGCCCAAGACAGACCTACGAGCAGTACTTC

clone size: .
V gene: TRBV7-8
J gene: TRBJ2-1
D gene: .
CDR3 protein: CASSPRDSSLNEQFF
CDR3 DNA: TGTGCCAGCAGCCCACGGGACTCAAGCCTCAATGAGCAGTTCTTC

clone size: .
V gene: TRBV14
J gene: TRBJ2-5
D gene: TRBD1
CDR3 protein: CASSQEAEGQGADKTQYF
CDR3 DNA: TGTGCCAGCAGCCAAGAAGCGGAGGGACAGGGGGCCGACAAGACCCAGTACTTC

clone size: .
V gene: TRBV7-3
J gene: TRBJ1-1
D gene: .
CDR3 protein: CASSGGGNTEAFF
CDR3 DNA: TGTGCCAGCAGCGGCGGTGGGAACACTGAAGCTTTCTTT

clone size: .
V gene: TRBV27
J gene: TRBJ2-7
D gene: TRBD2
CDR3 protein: CASSLGRVGSYEQYF
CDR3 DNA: TGTGCCAGCAGTTTGGGGAGGGTCGGATCCTACGAGCAGTACTTC

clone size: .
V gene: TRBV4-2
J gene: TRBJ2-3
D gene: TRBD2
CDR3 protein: CASSQIYGTSGESTDTQYF
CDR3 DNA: TGTGCCAGCAGCCAAATATACGGGACTAGCGGGGAGAGCACAGATACGCAGTATTTT

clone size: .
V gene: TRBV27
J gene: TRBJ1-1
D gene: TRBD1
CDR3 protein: CASSNRGPNTEAFF
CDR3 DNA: TGTGCCAGCAGTAACAGGGGACCTAACACTGAAGCTTTCTTT

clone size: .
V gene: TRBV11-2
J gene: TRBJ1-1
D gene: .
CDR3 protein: CASTGLRKTEAFF
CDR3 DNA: TGTGCCAGCACGGGATTAAGGAAGACTGAAGCTTTCTTT

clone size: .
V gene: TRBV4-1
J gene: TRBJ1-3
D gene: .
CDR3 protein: CASSSEAGRKGASGNTIYF
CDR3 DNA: TGCGCCAGCAGCAGTGAGGCCGGCAGAAAAGGGGCGTCTGGAAACACCATATATTTT

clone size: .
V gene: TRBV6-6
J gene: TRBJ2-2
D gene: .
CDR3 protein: CASKSSGRDTGELFF
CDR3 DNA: TGTGCCAGCAAATCCTCGGGCAGGGACACCGGGGAGCTGTTTTTT

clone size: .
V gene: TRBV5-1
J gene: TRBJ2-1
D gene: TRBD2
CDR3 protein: CASGQGSGANNEQFF
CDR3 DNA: TGCGCCAGCGGGCAGGGCAGCGGGGCTAACAATGAGCAGTTCTTC

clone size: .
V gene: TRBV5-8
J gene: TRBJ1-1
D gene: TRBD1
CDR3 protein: CASSVRTGRTEAFF
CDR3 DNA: TGTGCCAGCAGCGTAAGGACAGGGCGCACTGAAGCTTTCTTT

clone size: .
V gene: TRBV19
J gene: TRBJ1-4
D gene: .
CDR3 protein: CASSGRGGKLFF
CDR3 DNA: TGTGCCAGTAGCGGAAGGGGGGGAAAACTGTTTTTT

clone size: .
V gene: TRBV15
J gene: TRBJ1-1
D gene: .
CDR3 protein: CATSRATPAEAFF
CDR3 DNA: TGTGCCACCAGCAGGGCCACCCCAGCTGAAGCTTTCTTT

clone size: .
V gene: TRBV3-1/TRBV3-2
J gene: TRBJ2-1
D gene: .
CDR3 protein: CASSQMTSSGEQFF
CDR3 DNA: TGTGCCAGCAGCCAAATGACCTCGTCGGGTGAGCAGTTCTTC

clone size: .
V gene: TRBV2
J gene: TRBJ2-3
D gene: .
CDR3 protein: CASSVGLQIPYF
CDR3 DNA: TGTGCCAGCAGTGTCGGACTTCAAATCCCTTATTTT